The rows below give T cell receptor beta chains drawn from one sample of a study of tumor-infiltrating lymphocytes in oesophageal squamous cell carcinoma. TCRdb re-called the PCR reads with MiXCR, one entry per CDR3 protein. The sample includes around 11,000 distinct CDR3 sequences, 50% to 65% seen only once; the top ten take 35%. Sequencing was done on a sample of esophageal tumor tissue. Source of these receptors: a male donor with esophageal squamous cell carcinoma. Both conserved end residues are part of each CDR3. A D gene is named only where the DNA matches it firmly. Rows give clone size only sometimes, using once, few, many, or a class for an expanded clone.

clone_size,d_call,v_call,j_call,cdr3_nt,cdr3_aa
-,-,TRBV7-2,TRBJ1-5,TGTGCCAGCAGCTTGCAACAGAGCAATCAGCCCCAGCATTTT,CASSLQQSNQPQHF
-,-,TRBV11-1,TRBJ1-2,TGTGCCAGCAGCTTGGCCCCTAACTATGGCTACACCTTC,CASSLAPNYGYTF
many,TRBD1,TRBV7-9,TRBJ2-7,TGTGCCAGCAGCCTACTGGGGACAGGTCCCTACGAGCAGTACTTC,CASSLLGTGPYEQYF
-,TRBD2,TRBV11-2,TRBJ2-7,TGTGCCAGCAGCCACGGACTAGCCTACGAGCAGTACTTC,CASSHGLAYEQYF
-,TRBD2,TRBV6-6,TRBJ2-7,TGTGCCAGCAGATTACTGGGGACTAGCGGGAGATCGGGCTACGAGCAGTACTTC,CASRLLGTSGRSGYEQYF
-,-,TRBV6-5,TRBJ2-2,TGTGCCAGCAGTTGGGGCCGCCTCGGGGAGCTGTTTTTT,CASSWGRLGELFF
many,-,TRBV18,TRBJ1-5,TGTGCCAGCTCACCAGGATCGGGGACCGGTCAGCCCCAGCATTTT,CASSPGSGTGQPQHF
large,-,TRBV27,TRBJ2-3,TGTGCCAGCAGTCCCAACACAGATACGCAGTATTTT,CASSPNTDTQYF
-,TRBD1,TRBV5-1,TRBJ1-1,TGCGCCAGCAGGTTACAGGGGTGGGGCACTGAAGCTTTCTTT,CASRLQGWGTEAFF
-,TRBD1,TRBV7-3,TRBJ1-2,TGTGCCAGCAGCCCTGGGACAGAATATGGCTACACCTTC,CASSPGTEYGYTF
medium-sized,TRBD1,TRBV6-6,TRBJ2-7,TGTGCCAGCAGTTACTCCCGGGACAGGGCCTACGAGCAGTACTTC,CASSYSRDRAYEQYF
few,TRBD1,TRBV7-3,TRBJ2-3,TGTGCCAGCAGCTTAAGCGTTCACAGGGGGTCCACAGATACGCAGTATTTT,CASSLSVHRGSTDTQYF
-,-,TRBV7-2,TRBJ2-3,TGTGCCAGCAGCGCCACCGTCACAGATACGCAGTATTTT,CASSATVTDTQYF
-,TRBD2,TRBV11-2,TRBJ2-1,TGTGCCAGCAGCTACGGGGGACTAGAGGGCAATGAGCAGTTCTTC,CASSYGGLEGNEQFF
-,-,TRBV7-2,TRBJ2-7,TGTGCCAGCAGCCAGGGTGTCGAGCAGTACTTC,CASSQGVEQYF
-,-,TRBV7-3,TRBJ2-7,TGTGCCAGCAGCCCTTCGTTTAGGGGGGAGGAGCAGTACTTC,CASSPSFRGEEQYF
medium-sized,-,TRBV7-7,TRBJ2-7,TGTGCTAGCAGCTTATACCCAGGGGGGCCCACCTCCTACGAGCAGTACTTC,CASSLYPGGPTSYEQYF
-,-,TRBV6-1,TRBJ1-1,TGTGCCAGCAGTTCTTTAAGCTGGAACACTGAAGCTTTCTTT,CASSSLSWNTEAFF
-,-,TRBV7-2,TRBJ2-3,TGTGCCAGCAGCTCTACGGGACACCGCACAGATACGCAGTATTTT,CASSSTGHRTDTQYF
-,-,TRBV11-2,TRBJ2-7,TGTGCCAGCAGCTTAGAGAGCGAGCAGTACTTC,CASSLESEQYF
-,TRBD2,TRBV7-6,TRBJ2-7,TGTGCCAGCAGCACCACTAGCGGGAGCAGTGCTGAGCAGTACTTC,CASSTTSGSSAEQYF
-,-,TRBV7-1,TRBJ2-7,TGTGCCAGCAGCTCGATCCGTACCCTGACAGGTGGTAGGGCCTACGAGCAGTACTTC,CASSSIRTLTGGRAYEQYF
-,-,TRBV6-1,TRBJ1-6,TGTGCCAGCAGTGAATACGACGGGCAGACCAATAATTCACCCCTCCACTTT,CASSEYDGQTNNSPLHF
few,-,TRBV10-2,TRBJ2-1,TGCGCCAGCAGTGAACTTCGGGGCTATACCTACAATGAGCAGTTCTTC,CASSELRGYTYNEQFF
-,TRBD2,TRBV7-8,TRBJ2-7,TGTGCCAGCAGCCCATTTAGCGGGAGAGGGTCCTACGAGCAGTACTTC,CASSPFSGRGSYEQYF
-,-,TRBV28,TRBJ2-7,TGTGCCAGCAGTTTCTCCAGGGGTTCCTACGAGCAGTACTTC,CASSFSRGSYEQYF
-,-,TRBV20-1,TRBJ2-7,TGCAGTGCTAACGGACAAAAGGCCTACGAGCAGTACTTC,CSANGQKAYEQYF
once,-,TRBV6-1,TRBJ1-1,TGTGCCAGCAGTGAAGTCGGTACAGGAGTAGCTTTCTTT,CASSEVGTGVAFF
-,-,TRBV12-3/TRBV12-4,TRBJ2-1,TGTGCCAGCAGGCGGACTCTTAACTCCTACAATGAGCAGTTCTTC,CASRRTLNSYNEQFF
-,-,TRBV27,TRBJ1-2,TGTGCCAGCGCCGACAGCTATGGCTACACCTTC,CASADSYGYTF
-,TRBD1,TRBV5-1,TRBJ2-1,TGCGCCAGCAGCGCGGACAGGGAGAGAGCCTACAATGAGCAGTTCTTC,CASSADRERAYNEQFF
medium-sized,-,TRBV12-3/TRBV12-4,TRBJ1-2,TGTGCCAGCAGTTGGGATATTCGTGGCTACACCTTC,CASSWDIRGYTF
many,TRBD2,TRBV24-1,TRBJ2-1,TGTGCCACCAGTGGGACTAGCGGGAGCCATGAGCAGTTCTTC,CATSGTSGSHEQFF
-,-,TRBV20-1,TRBJ1-1,TGCAGTGCACTACAGCACAAGAACACTGAAGCTTTCTTT,CSALQHKNTEAFF
-,-,TRBV7-4,TRBJ2-1,TGTGCCAGCACCTCCTCCGGAGTGGGCGCCTCCTACAATGAGCAGTTCTTC,CASTSSGVGASYNEQFF
-,-,TRBV7-9,TRBJ2-7,TGTGCCAGCAGCGTGGACAGTTATCAGAACGAGCAGTACTTC,CASSVDSYQNEQYF
-,-,TRBV7-6,TRBJ2-1,TGTGCCAGCAGCTTAGGGCCGGTTGGGAATGAGCAGTTCTTC,CASSLGPVGNEQFF
few,-,TRBV7-4,TRBJ2-1,TGTGCCAGCAGCTCACCTCCAGGGGATGGGGATAACAATGAGCAGTTCTTC,CASSSPPGDGDNNEQFF
large,TRBD1,TRBV11-2,TRBJ2-7,TGTGCCAGCAGGCATACAGGGGTCTACGAGCAGTACTTC,CASRHTGVYEQYF
-,-,TRBV7-6,TRBJ2-5,TGTGCCAGCAGCTTAGGGGGAGTAGGGGAGACCCAGTACTTC,CASSLGGVGETQYF
few,TRBD2,TRBV6-2/TRBV6-3,TRBJ2-7,TGTGCCAGCACCGATGGACTAGCGGGAGGGCCAGGGGTCTACGAGCAGTACTTC,CASTDGLAGGPGVYEQYF
many,-,TRBV14,TRBJ2-7,TGTGCCAGCAGCCGGAGAGGGGACGAGCAGTACTTC,CASSRRGDEQYF
-,-,TRBV7-4,TRBJ2-1,TGTGCCAGCAGCTTAGCGGGAGTACCCTACAATGAGCAGTTCTTC,CASSLAGVPYNEQFF
few,-,TRBV7-6,TRBJ2-3,TGTGCCAGCAGCTTAGACAGGCGGGATGGCCGCACAGATACGCAGTATTTT,CASSLDRRDGRTDTQYF
-,-,TRBV6-1,TRBJ2-7,TGTGCCAGCTCAAGGGACTTCAGCTCCTACGAGCAGTACTTC,CASSRDFSSYEQYF
-,-,TRBV12-3/TRBV12-4,TRBJ1-5,TGTGCCAGCAGTTTGGGGAAAAATCAGCCCCAGCATTTT,CASSLGKNQPQHF
-,-,TRBV7-2,TRBJ2-1,TGTGCCAGCAGCCCCAAGGTGGGGTCAGGGGACTACAATGAGCAGTTCTTC,CASSPKVGSGDYNEQFF
-,-,TRBV7-2,TRBJ2-1,TGTGCCAGCAGCTTAAATCAAGGTGAGCAGTTCTTC,CASSLNQGEQFF
-,-,TRBV11-3,TRBJ2-3,TGTGCCAGCAGTCGAACTAGTGGGGGCACAGATACGCAGTATTTT,CASSRTSGGTDTQYF
medium-sized,TRBD2,TRBV6-1,TRBJ2-3,TGTGCCAGCAGTCCCCGACTAGCGGGAGGCACAGATACGCAGTATTTT,CASSPRLAGGTDTQYF
-,-,TRBV28,TRBJ2-4,TGTGCCAGCAGCTCCGTACCGGGGAGCAAAAACATTCAGTACTTC,CASSSVPGSKNIQYF
-,-,TRBV6-1,TRBJ2-1,TGTGCCAGCAGGGCGGACGGGTACAATGAGCAGTTCTTC,CASRADGYNEQFF
-,TRBD1,TRBV6-1,TRBJ2-3,TGTGCCAGCAGCCCCCGCCGGACAGGGAGCACAGATACGCAGTATTTT,CASSPRRTGSTDTQYF
-,-,TRBV6-1,TRBJ2-1,TGTGCCAGCAGTGAGGGGCAGGTCTACAATGAGCAGTTCTTC,CASSEGQVYNEQFF
-,TRBD2,TRBV7-3,TRBJ2-3,TGTGCCAGCAGCGAACTAGCGGGGGGGCATACGCAGTATTTT,CASSELAGGHTQYF
few,TRBD1,TRBV7-6,TRBJ2-5,TGTGCCAGCAGTACCGGGACAGTGGGTTTTGAGACCCAGTACTTC,CASSTGTVGFETQYF
-,-,TRBV7-4,TRBJ1-2,TGTGCCAGCAGCTTAGGGGAGTGGTATGGCTACACCTTC,CASSLGEWYGYTF
-,-,TRBV7-3,TRBJ2-3,TGTGCCAGCACGCCATCCGGGACTCCCACAGATACGCAGTATTTT,CASTPSGTPTDTQYF
-,-,TRBV11-2,TRBJ2-6,TGTGCCACCATGAAAATAGGGAGCCTACTCTCTGGGGCCAACGTCCTGACTTTC,CATMKIGSLLSGANVLTF
once,-,TRBV7-4,TRBJ2-5,TGTGCTAGCAGCTTAGCAGGGGGGACGGGTCTAGAGACCCAGTACTTC,CASSLAGGTGLETQYF